The following is a TCR beta chain sequence with its context. V shed 5 bases, J shed 1 base, and the junction held 3 bases outside the gene matches. The CDR3 runs to 14 residues. Germline loops: CDR1 KGHSH, CDR2 LQKENI. The data were taken from a study of early stage breast cancer tumors. Turning to the study itself: Invasive lobular carcinomas made up about 30% of the 12 ER+/PR+/HER2- tumors. Each sample averaged approximately 9.7-fold read coverage.

The assay was immunoSEQ multiplex PCR, and TCRdb's table has in-frame clones only and misses some. In the table there are more than 55,000 clones, around 80% of which are singletons. The J gene is TRBJ2-5, the V gene TRBV18; 8 nucleotides match TRBD1. Sample: blood. The receptor comes from a middle-aged person with breast cancer. CDR3 amino acids: CASSTGTGQETQYF. In nucleotides, the CDR3 is TGTGCCAGCTCAACCGGGACAGGCCAAGAGACCCAGTACTTC.